The present entry profiles one T cell receptor (beta chain) with its context. Its matching antigen is unknown. The data originate from a study of T cell responses to AZD1222 COVID-19 vaccine. Method: immunoSEQ multiplex PCR; TCRdb's copy keeps in-frame clones and lacks some. Among 80,000 or so clones listed, about nine tenths were seen once. Study outcomes and limitations: Baseline serostatus was positive in only a handful of AZD1222 recipients. Donors, mostly white British, included more females; clonal diversity was possibly underestimated. The study sampled repertoires only after the peak T cell response. Researchers report vaccine-associated CD4 TCRs spanning spike, with dominance at 160-218 and 743-854.

V dropped 6 bases and J dropped 4 bases, with 13 bases sitting between them. This CDR3 has 14 residues. CDR1 MNHEY and CDR2 SVGAGI come from the germline V gene. The rearrangement links TRBV6-5 to TRBJ1-5, with D possibly being TRBD1 (5 bases). The TCR was taken from an adult in good health. The specimen comprised peripheral blood, sampled on day 0 of AZD1222 vaccination. The CDR3 sequence: CASRSLGVNQPQHF. In nucleotides, the CDR3 is TGTGCCAGCAGGAGCCTGGGGGTGAATCAGCCCCAGCATTTT.